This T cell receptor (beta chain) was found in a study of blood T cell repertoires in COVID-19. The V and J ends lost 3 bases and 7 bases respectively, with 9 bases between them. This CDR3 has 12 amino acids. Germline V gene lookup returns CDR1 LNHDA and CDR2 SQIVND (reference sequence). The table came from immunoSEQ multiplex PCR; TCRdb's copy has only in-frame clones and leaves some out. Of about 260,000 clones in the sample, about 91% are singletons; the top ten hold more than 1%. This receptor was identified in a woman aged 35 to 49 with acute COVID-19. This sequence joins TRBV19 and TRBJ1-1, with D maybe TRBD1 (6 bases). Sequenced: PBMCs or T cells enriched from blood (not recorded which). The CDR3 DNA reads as TGTGCCAGTAGTATTGACAGGCTTGAAGCTTTCTTT. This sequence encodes CASSIDRLEAFF.